These 2 T cell receptor beta chains were all obtained from the same sample, sequenced in a study of Ad26.COV2.S vaccination and SARS-CoV-2 variants (dated by TCRdb to the early 2020s). The intended sense of this specimen's treatment or condition label: roughly 19 received Ad26.COV2.S at low or high dose, single or two shots; roughly five received placebo; per-sample allocation not given. Repertoires of vaccine and placebo recipients were sequenced from samples taken on day 63 after the first injection. The method behind the library was the immunoSEQ multiplex PCR assay. Sourced from immuneACCESS, this table was stored by TCRdb with only in-frame sequences that have V and J called. A share of the clones is absent; for the studies checked, an unresolved V gene accounts for under half, and the remainder has no known explanation. The sample data list hundreds of thousands of clones, and 86% of these were observed just once. The top ten hold about 10% of the sample.

The source material was peripheral blood, sampled in a trial of Ad26.COV2.S vaccine versus placebo. The receptor set was obtained from a person aged 18-65 years who received the Ad26.COV2.S COVID-19 vaccine or a placebo.

The rearrangement joins TRBV30 to TRBJ2-7; D is possibly TRBD2 (5 bases). The CDR3 length is 13 residues. The V end lost 3 bases, the J end lost 7 bases, and 16 bases lay between the germline ends. Germline lookup yields CDR1 GTSNPN and CDR2 SVGIG (reference sequence). CDR3 in DNA: TGTGCCTGGAGCGTAGGAGAGGGCTCGGAGCAGTACTTC. Encoded protein: CAWSVGEGSEQYF.

The rearrangement uses TRBV5-4 and TRBJ2-7, with TRBD2 matching over 13 bases. V trimming: 3 bases; J trimming: 5 bases; junction bases outside the gene matches: 5. This CDR3 comprises 15 residues. Looked up from germline, CDR1 is SGHNT and CDR2 is YYREEE (reference sequence). The CDR3 DNA is TGTGCCAGCAGCTGGACTAGCGGGAGTAAAGACGAGCAGTACTTC. Amino acid sequence: CASSWTSGSKDEQYF. The variable domain in full, completed from reference TRBV5-4 and TRBJ2-7, reads ETGVTQSPTHLIKTRGQQVTLRCSSQSGHNTVSWYQQALGQGPQFIFQYYREEENGRGNFPPRFSGLQFPNYSSELNVNALELDDSALYLCASSWTSGSKDEQYFGPGTRLTVT.